The 11 T cell receptor beta chains in this list originate from one sample, sequenced in a study of T cell responses to AZD1222 COVID-19 vaccine. Produced via immunoSEQ multiplex PCR; TCRdb's table is partial and in-frame only. Among some 120,000 clones listed, approximately 88% were seen once. Sequenced material: peripheral blood, taken on day 0 of AZD1222 vaccination. The source is an adult in good health.

This clone was seen just once. The identical CDR3 is also encoded by other nucleotide sequences in the sample. The V gene is TRBV19, the J gene TRBJ1-2; no firm D call. V was shortened by 0 bases and J by 2 bases, with 7 bases between the two germline ends. The CDR3 is 14 amino acids. Per germline, CDR1 LNHDA and CDR2 SQIVND (reference sequence). The chain's CDR3 is CASSIDGLNYGYTF. In DNA form, the CDR3 reads TGTGCCAGTAGTATAGATGGATTGAACTATGGCTACACCTTC.

The chain joins TRBV5-6 to TRBJ1-3; 8 positions match TRBD1. Germline loops: CDR1 SGHDT, CDR2 YYEEEE. The CDR3 totals 16 residues. V dropped 0 bases and J dropped 3; count of bases not matched to a gene: 5. CDR3: CASSLAGGLGGNTIYF. In DNA form, the CDR3 reads TGTGCCAGCAGCTTGGCAGGGGGCTTAGGTGGAAACACCATATATTTT.

This rearrangement joins TRBV6-5 to TRBJ2-7; D might be TRBD2 (5 bases). The CDR3 consists of 12 residues. Germline values: CDR1 MNHEY, CDR2 SVGAGI. The V end lost 5 bases, the J end lost 2 bases, and 7 bases lay between the germline ends. Here the CDR3 reads CASSRTPYEQYF. CDR3 coding DNA: TGTGCCAGCAGTAGGACTCCCTACGAGCAGTACTTC.

This clone was picked up one time. This sequence joins TRBV10-1 and TRBJ1-1; no reliable D call. Germline CDR1 WNHNN, CDR2 SYGVQD (reference sequence). V was trimmed by 5 bases and J by 6 bases, leaving 10 bases between them. This CDR3 contains 12 residues. The CDR3 sequence is CASSSTLAEAFF. Here the CDR3 DNA reads TGCGCCAGCAGTAGTACACTAGCTGAAGCTTTCTTT.

The chain joins TRBV18 to TRBJ1-3; D perhaps matches TRBD1 (6 bases). CDR1 is KGHSH, CDR2 LQKENI, per germline. This CDR3 has 16 residues. Trimming left V 3 bases short and J 3 bases short, with 15 bases between. The CDR3 is CASSPQEQGNGNTIYF. CDR3 sequence (DNA): TGTGCCAGCTCACCCCAGGAACAGGGAAATGGAAACACCATATATTTT.

This clone has a handful of counts. This rearrangement joins TRBV29-1 to TRBJ1-4, with D tentatively TRBD1 (5 bases). The length of the CDR3 is 12 residues. Trimming removed 7 bases at V and 10 bases at J, with 16 bases between. Germline V CDR1 and CDR2: SQVTM, ANQGSEA. CDR3 in DNA: TGCAGCGCCCTAGGGGCCGAAGGAAAACTGTTTTTT. It encodes CSALGAEGKLFF.

This clone was seen a single time. The rearrangement joins TRBV20-1 to TRBJ2-7; weak D call: TRBD2 (6 bases). CDR1 DFQATT and CDR2 SNEGSKA come from the germline V gene (reference sequence). This CDR3 is built from 15 residues. V lost 3 bases, J lost 3 bases, and 18 bases lay in between. CDR3 region: CSASKETGGHYEQYF. The CDR3 DNA reads TGCAGTGCTAGTAAAGAAACAGGAGGGCACTACGAGCAGTACTTC.

The chain links TRBV24-1 to TRBJ1-2, with 7 bases identical to TRBD1. With V trimmed by 1 base and J by 8 bases, 6 bases remained unmatched. The CDR3 has 14 amino acids. Germline V gene lookup returns CDR1 KGHDR and CDR2 SFDVKD. The CDR3 sequence: CATSDFGQDGGYTF. In nucleotides, the CDR3 is TGTGCCACCAGTGATTTCGGACAGGATGGCGGCTACACCTTC.

The V gene is TRBV3-1 (or the pseudogene TRBV3-2), the J gene TRBJ2-7; the D is unclear. The CDR3 spans 13 residues. V was shortened by 0 bases and J by 6 bases, with 9 bases between the two germline ends. The germline CDR1 and CDR2 sequences are LGHDT and YNNKEL (reference sequence). As DNA, the CDR3 is TGTGCCAGCAGCCAAGAATTAGAGCGCGAGCAGTACTTC. Translation gives CASSQELEREQYF.

This chain joins TRBV9 and TRBJ2-6, with a tentative D call TRBD1 (5 bases). Germline V lookup: CDR1 SGDLS, CDR2 YYNGEE. The CDR3 loop spans 21 amino acids. Trimming stripped 3 bases from V and 0 bases from J, with 25 bases between. The CDR3 nucleotides read TGTGCCAGCAGCGCCAGAGAACCCAGGGCCATTACCCTCTCTGGGGCCAACGTCCTGACTTTC. Translated, it gives CASSAREPRAITLSGANVLTF.

V is TRBV30 and J is TRBJ1-1; 7 bases agree with TRBD1. V dropped 1 base and J dropped 2; count of bases not matched to a gene: 4. CDR3 length equals 14 residues. Germline loops: CDR1 GTSNPN, CDR2 SVGIG (reference sequence). CDR3 nucleotides: TGTGCCTGGAGTGAGGACAGGAGAAACACTGAAGCTTTCTTT. Amino acids: CAWSEDRRNTEAFF.